This T cell receptor beta chain was profiled in a study of cytomegalovirus exposure and HLA in healthy donors. PCR involved 60 Vbeta and 13 Jbeta primers. Data came from immunoSEQ multiplex PCR; TCRdb stores just in-frame clones and leaves some out. The data show some 200,000 clones, with about four fifths seen just once and roughly 2.6% held by the top ten. V was trimmed by 3 bases and J by 0 bases, leaving 9 bases between them. This CDR3 is 14 amino acids long. Per the germline V gene, CDR1 is LNHDA and CDR2 is SQIVND (reference sequence). Regarding this clone: Its antigen is unknown.

Study observations and caveats: Per a prior analysis, the majority of TCR beta V segments were productive roughly 90% or roughly 30% of the time. Rare sequences made up most TCRs, while some public TCRs were found in many donors. Specificity of a few CMV-associated chains for CMV antigens was verified in vitro. Analysis performed later found roughly 18,000 TCR beta sequences associated with HLA alleles at 0.05 false discovery rate.

The sample consisted of PBMCs. The TCR was taken from a woman aged 45-59 years in good health and CMV-seropositive. The rearrangement links TRBV19 to TRBJ2-7; D is uncertain. CDR3 DNA sequence: TGTGCCAGTAGTATGGCTCCCAGCTCCTACGAGCAGTACTTC. It specifies CASSMAPSSYEQYF.